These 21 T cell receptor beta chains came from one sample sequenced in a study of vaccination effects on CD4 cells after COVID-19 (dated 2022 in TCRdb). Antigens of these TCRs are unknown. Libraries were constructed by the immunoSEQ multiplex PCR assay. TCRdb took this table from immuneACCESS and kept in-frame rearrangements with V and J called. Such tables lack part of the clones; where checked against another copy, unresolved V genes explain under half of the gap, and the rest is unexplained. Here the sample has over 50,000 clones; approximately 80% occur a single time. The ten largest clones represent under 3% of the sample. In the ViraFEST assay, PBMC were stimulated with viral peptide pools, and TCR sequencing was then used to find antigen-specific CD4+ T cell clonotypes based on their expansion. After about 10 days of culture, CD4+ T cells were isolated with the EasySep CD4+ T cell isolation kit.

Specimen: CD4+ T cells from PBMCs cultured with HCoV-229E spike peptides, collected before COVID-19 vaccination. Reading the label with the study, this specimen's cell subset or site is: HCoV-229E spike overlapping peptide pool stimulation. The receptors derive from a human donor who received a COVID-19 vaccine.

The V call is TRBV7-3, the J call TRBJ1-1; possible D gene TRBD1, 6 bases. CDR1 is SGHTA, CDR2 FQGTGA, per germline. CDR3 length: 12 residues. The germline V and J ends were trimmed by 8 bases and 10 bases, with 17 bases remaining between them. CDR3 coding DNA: TGTGCCAGCCGAACGGAGGGGGGGGTAGCTTTCTTT. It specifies CASRTEGGVAFF.

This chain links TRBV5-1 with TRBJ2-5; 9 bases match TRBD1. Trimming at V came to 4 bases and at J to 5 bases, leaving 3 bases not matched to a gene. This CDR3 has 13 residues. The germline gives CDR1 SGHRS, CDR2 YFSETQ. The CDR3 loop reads CASSGTGRETQYF. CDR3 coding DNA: TGCGCCAGCAGCGGGACAGGGCGGGAGACCCAGTACTTC.

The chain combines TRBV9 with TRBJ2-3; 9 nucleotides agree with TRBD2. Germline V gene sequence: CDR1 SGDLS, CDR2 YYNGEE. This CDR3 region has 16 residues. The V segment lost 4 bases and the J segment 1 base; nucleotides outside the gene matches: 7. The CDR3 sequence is CASSLIAGVGTDTQYF. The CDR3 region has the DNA TGTGCCAGCAGCTTGATAGCGGGGGTCGGCACAGATACGCAGTATTTT.

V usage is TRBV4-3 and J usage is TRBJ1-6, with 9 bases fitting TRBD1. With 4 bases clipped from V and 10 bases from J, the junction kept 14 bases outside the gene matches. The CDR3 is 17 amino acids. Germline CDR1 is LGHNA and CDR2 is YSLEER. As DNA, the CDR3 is TGCGCCAGCAGCCTCGCTAATGCCGGGACAGGGTCGTCACCCCTCCACTTT. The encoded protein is CASSLANAGTGSSPLHF.

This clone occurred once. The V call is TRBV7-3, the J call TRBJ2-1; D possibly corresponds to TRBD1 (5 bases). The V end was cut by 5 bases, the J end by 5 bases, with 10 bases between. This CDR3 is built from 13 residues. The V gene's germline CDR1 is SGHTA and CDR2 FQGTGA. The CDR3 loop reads CASSPSRDNEQFF. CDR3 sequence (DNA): TGTGCCAGCAGCCCAAGCAGGGACAATGAGCAGTTCTTC.

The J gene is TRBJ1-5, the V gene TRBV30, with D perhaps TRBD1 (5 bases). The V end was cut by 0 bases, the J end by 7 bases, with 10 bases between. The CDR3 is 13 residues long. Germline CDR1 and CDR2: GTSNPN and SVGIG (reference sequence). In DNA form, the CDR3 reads TGTGCCTGGAGTGTAAACGGGGGGCAGCCCCAGCATTTT. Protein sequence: CAWSVNGGQPQHF.

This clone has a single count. CDR3 bases: TGTGCCAGCAGTTACGCCTACAGGGCGGCCAAAAACATTCAGTACTTC. Translating it yields CASSYAYRAAKNIQYF. This sequence joins TRBV6-5 and TRBJ2-4; D may be TRBD1 (6 bases). Germline CDR1 and CDR2: MNHEY and SVGAGI. The CDR3 consists of 16 residues. V dropped 2 bases and J dropped 1 base, with 12 bases sitting between them.

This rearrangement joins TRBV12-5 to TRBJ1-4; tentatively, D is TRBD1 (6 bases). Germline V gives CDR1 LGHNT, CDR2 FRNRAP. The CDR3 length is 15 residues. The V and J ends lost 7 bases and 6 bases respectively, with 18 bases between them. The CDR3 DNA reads TGTGCTAGTGCCCGTTACCTAAACAGGGATGAAAAACTGTTTTTT. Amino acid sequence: CASARYLNRDEKLFF.

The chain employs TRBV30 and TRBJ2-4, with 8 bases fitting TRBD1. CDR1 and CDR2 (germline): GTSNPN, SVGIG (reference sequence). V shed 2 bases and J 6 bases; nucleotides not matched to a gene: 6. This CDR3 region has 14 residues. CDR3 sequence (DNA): TGTGCCTGGAGTCCCGGAACAGGGGGAAACATTCAGTACTTC. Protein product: CAWSPGTGGNIQYF. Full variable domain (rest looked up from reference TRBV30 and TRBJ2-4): SQTIHQWPATLVQPVGSPLSLECTVEGTSNPNLYWYRQAAGRGLQLLFYSVGIGQISSEVPQNLSASRPQDRQFILSSKKLLLSDSGFYLCAWSPGTGGNIQYFGAGTRLSVL.

Written as DNA, the CDR3 is TGTGCCAGTAGTATGGGATCGAACTATGGCTACACCTTC. This encodes CASSMGSNYGYTF. The V gene is TRBV19, the J gene TRBJ1-2; unclear D gene. Germline-derived CDR1 and CDR2 are LNHDA and SQIVND (reference sequence). The ends were cut back, 3 bases at V and 2 bases at J, with 7 bases in the middle. This CDR3 region has 13 residues.

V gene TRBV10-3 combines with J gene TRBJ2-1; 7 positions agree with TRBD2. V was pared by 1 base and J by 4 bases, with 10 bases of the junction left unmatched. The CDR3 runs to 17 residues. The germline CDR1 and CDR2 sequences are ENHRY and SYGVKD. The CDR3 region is CAISEWGGGGTYNEQFF. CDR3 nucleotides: TGTGCCATCAGTGAGTGGGGCGGCGGGGGTACGTACAATGAGCAGTTCTTC.

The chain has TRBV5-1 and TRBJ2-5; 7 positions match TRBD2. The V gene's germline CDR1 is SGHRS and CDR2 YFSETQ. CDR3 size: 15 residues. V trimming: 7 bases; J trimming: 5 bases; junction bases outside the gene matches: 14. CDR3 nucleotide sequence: TGCGCCAGCGATTCCCTGACTAGCTGGGTGGAGACCCAGTACTTC. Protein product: CASDSLTSWVETQYF.

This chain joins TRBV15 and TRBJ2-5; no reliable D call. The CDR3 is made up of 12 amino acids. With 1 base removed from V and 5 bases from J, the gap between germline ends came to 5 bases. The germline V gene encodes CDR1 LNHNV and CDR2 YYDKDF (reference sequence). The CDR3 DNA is TGTGCCACCAGCAGAGGGCCCGAGACCCAGTACTTC. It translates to CATSRGPETQYF. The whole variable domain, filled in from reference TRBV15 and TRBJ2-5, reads DAMVIQNPRYQVTQFGKPVTLSCSQTLNHNVMYWYQQKSSQAPKLLFHYYDKDFNNEADTPDNFQSRRPNTSFCFLDIRSPGLGDTAMYLCATSRGPETQYFGPGTRLLVL.

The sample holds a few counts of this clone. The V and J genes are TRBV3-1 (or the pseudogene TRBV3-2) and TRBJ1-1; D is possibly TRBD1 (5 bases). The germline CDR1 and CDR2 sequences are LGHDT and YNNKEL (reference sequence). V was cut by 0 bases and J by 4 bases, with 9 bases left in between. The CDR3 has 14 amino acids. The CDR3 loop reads CASSQDRVGTEAFF. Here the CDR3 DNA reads TGTGCCAGCAGCCAAGACAGGGTCGGCACTGAAGCTTTCTTT.

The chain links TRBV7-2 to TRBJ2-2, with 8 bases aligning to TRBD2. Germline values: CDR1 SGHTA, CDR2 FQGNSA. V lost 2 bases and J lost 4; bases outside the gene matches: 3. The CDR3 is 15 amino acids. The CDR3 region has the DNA TGTGCCAGCAGCTTATATGGGACTAGCACCGGGGAGCTGTTTTTT. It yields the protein CASSLYGTSTGELFF.

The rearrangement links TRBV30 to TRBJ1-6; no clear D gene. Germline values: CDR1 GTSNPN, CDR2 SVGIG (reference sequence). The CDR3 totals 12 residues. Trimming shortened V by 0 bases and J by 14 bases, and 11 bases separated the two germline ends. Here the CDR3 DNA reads TGTGCCTGGAGTGTAGCCCCTCCCACCCTCCACTTT. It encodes CAWSVAPPTLHF.

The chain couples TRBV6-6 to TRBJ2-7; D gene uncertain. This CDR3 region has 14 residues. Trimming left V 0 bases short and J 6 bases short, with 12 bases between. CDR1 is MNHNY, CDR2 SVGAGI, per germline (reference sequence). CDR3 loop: CASSYSNGISEQYV. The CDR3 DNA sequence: TGTGCCAGCAGTTACTCGAATGGGATCTCCGAGCAGTACGTC.

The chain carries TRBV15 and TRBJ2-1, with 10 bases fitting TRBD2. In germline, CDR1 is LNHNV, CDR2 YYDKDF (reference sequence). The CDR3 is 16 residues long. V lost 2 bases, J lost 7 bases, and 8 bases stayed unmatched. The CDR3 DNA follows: TGTGCCACCAGCAGATCAGCGGGGGGGCCGGGAAATGAGCAGTTCTTC. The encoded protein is CATSRSAGGPGNEQFF.

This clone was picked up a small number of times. The CDR3: CASSRSGTATEAFF. The CDR3 DNA reads as TGTGCCAGCAGCCGCTCTGGGACAGCCACTGAAGCTTTCTTT. This chain links TRBV6-5 with TRBJ1-1; 7 nucleotides line up with TRBD1. V lost 6 bases, J lost 4 bases, and 8 bases stayed unmatched. This CDR3 contains 14 residues. Germline lookup yields CDR1 MNHEY and CDR2 SVGAGI.

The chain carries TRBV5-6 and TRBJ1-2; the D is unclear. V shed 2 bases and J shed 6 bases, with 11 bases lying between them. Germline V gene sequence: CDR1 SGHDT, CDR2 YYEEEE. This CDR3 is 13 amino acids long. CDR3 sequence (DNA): TGTGCCAGCAGCTTTGGGTTCGGGAATGGCTACACCTTC. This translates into CASSFGFGNGYTF.

The CDR3 region has the DNA TGTGCCAGCAGCCCAATAGCGGCGAATACGCAGTATTTT. It codes for CASSPIAANTQYF. The V gene is TRBV7-8, the J gene TRBJ2-3; perhaps TRBD2 as D (6 bases). Germline loops: CDR1 SGHVS, CDR2 FQNEAQ. CDR3 size: 13 residues. V was clipped by 5 bases and J by 7 bases, with 13 bases between them.